A selection of T cell receptor beta chains follows, all from one sample in a study of cytomegalovirus exposure and HLA in healthy donors. The data were produced by immunoSEQ multiplex PCR, yet TCRdb's version contains in-frame clones alone and is incomplete. The repertoire includes 90,000 to 100,000 clones, 80% to 95% of them detected once, and approximately 1.1% sits in the top ten. Sequenced: PBMCs. These receptors originate from a young woman in good health and CMV-seropositive. Each CDR3 is given with its conserved first and last residue. The D gene is left open where the match is weak. Not all rows give a size; the values are once, few, many and, for expanded clones, a class.

j_call clone_size v_call d_call cdr3_nt cdr3_aa
TRBJ1-5 - TRBV19 - TGTGCCAGTAGTAATATCGGGGGAGTGCAGCCCCAGCATTTT CASSNIGGVQPQHF
TRBJ2-2 once TRBV7-3 - TGTGCCAGCCGGGGTTTTGCCGGGGAGCTGTTTTTT CASRGFAGELFF
TRBJ1-2 - TRBV19 - TGTGCCAGTAGAGCGGTTAACTATGGCTACACCTTC CASRAVNYGYTF
TRBJ1-1 - TRBV28 - TGTGCCAGCATGGACACCTTGAACACTGAAGCTTTCTTT CASMDTLNTEAFF
TRBJ2-1 once TRBV27 - TGTGCCAGCAGAAGGGGTAGCTTTAGCTACAATGAGCAGTTCTTC CASRRGSFSYNEQFF
TRBJ2-5 - TRBV28 TRBD2 TGTGCCAGCAGTCCCCGGACTAGGATCGGCGGGACCCAGTACTTC CASSPRTRIGGTQYF
TRBJ1-3 medium-sized TRBV5-5 - TGTGCCAGCAGGTTAAAGGCCGGAGGGCTTAACTCTGGAAACACCATATATTTT CASRLKAGGLNSGNTIYF
TRBJ1-1 - TRBV9 - TGTGCCAGCAGCTTTAGACCGGGTCCTAACACTGAAGCTTTCTTT CASSFRPGPNTEAFF
TRBJ1-1 once TRBV14 - TGTGCCAGCAGCTTAGGGGGTTTCACTGAAGCTTTCTTT CASSLGGFTEAFF
TRBJ2-3 - TRBV4-2 TRBD2 TGTGCCAGCAGCCAAGACGTGACTAGCGGGACCGCAGATACGCAGTATTTT CASSQDVTSGTADTQYF
TRBJ1-1 - TRBV6-6 - TGTGCCAGCAGTTACCCGGGAGGGAACACTGAAGCTTTCTTT CASSYPGGNTEAFF
TRBJ2-7 - TRBV28 TRBD2 TGTGCCAGCAGCGTTCTAAGCGGGAGCGCTTACGAGCAGTACTTC CASSVLSGSAYEQYF
TRBJ2-7 - TRBV2 TRBD2 TGTGCCACCAAGACTAGCTTCGGATCTAGCGAGCAGTACTTC CATKTSFGSSEQYF
TRBJ1-4 - TRBV7-2 - TGTGCCAGCAGCCAATGGGGGGGGGAAAAACTGTTTTTT CASSQWGGEKLFF
TRBJ1-4 - TRBV13 TRBD1 TGTGCCAGCAGCGAAGGACAGGGCGCAACTAATGAAAAACTGTTTTTT CASSEGQGATNEKLFF
TRBJ2-1 - TRBV9 TRBD2 TGTGCCAGCAGCGTCAGGACTAGCGGGAGTGGTGATGAGCAGTTCTTC CASSVRTSGSGDEQFF
TRBJ2-1 - TRBV7-2 TRBD2 TGTGCCAGCAGTCCAAGCGGGAGCTCCTACAATGAGCAGTTCTTC CASSPSGSSYNEQFF
TRBJ1-1 - TRBV19 TRBD1 TGTGCCAGTAGTGTCCGGGACAGGGGAACCTTTCCCGAAGCTTTCTTT CASSVRDRGTFPEAFF
TRBJ2-1 once TRBV6-5 TRBD2 TGTGCCAGCAGTTACGCGACTAGCCCCGCGGAGAATGAGCAGTTCTTC CASSYATSPAENEQFF
TRBJ2-2 - TRBV9 - TGTGCCAGCAGCGTCCTCTACACCGGGGAGCTGTTTTTT CASSVLYTGELFF
TRBJ2-7 once TRBV27 TRBD1 TGTGCCAGCAGTTTACGTACAATGCCAGGGGGTACTTCCTACGAGCAGTACTTC CASSLRTMPGGTSYEQYF
TRBJ2-7 - TRBV6-5 TRBD1 TGTGCCAGCAGTCGCCTAGGGGGCACCTACGAGCAGTACTTC CASSRLGGTYEQYF
TRBJ2-7 - TRBV6-5 - TGTGCCAGCAGCCAAGACAGCCCTCCCTACGAGCAGTACTTC CASSQDSPPYEQYF
TRBJ2-1 - TRBV5-1 - TGCGCCAGCAGCTTCTCGTTCCGTTCAACCCCAGATTCCTACAATGAGCAGTTCTTC CASSFSFRSTPDSYNEQFF
TRBJ2-1 - TRBV6-4 TRBD1 TGTGCCAGCAGTGAGGTCCCGGGACAGGGGACTGGTAATCCCAACAATGAGCAGTTCTTC CASSEVPGQGTGNPNNEQFF
TRBJ1-1 - TRBV28 - TGTGCCAGCGGAACAGCAGGGTTCGCCACTGAAGCTTTCTTT CASGTAGFATEAFF
TRBJ2-2 - TRBV9 - TGTGCCAGCAGCGTAGTGTCGGGGAGCGGACTGAACACCGGGGAGCTGTTTTTT CASSVVSGSGLNTGELFF
TRBJ2-1 - TRBV5-4 - TGTGCCAGCAGCTTAGCCGGGAGTACATCCTACAATGAGCAGTTCTTC CASSLAGSTSYNEQFF
TRBJ1-3 - TRBV6-5 TRBD1 TGTGCCAGCACTAGGACAGGGCATGGAAACACCATATATTTT CASTRTGHGNTIYF
TRBJ2-7 - TRBV11-2 - TGTGCCAGCAGCTTAGTATCCAGGGCCGACTACGAGCAGTACTTC CASSLVSRADYEQYF
TRBJ2-1 once TRBV19 - TGTGCCAGTAGTCTAGCCCTAAGCTCCTACAATGAGCAGTTCTTC CASSLALSSYNEQFF
TRBJ1-1 - TRBV28 TRBD1 TGTGCCAGCAGTTCAAACAAACTCGGACAGGACAGTAATGAAGCTTTCTTT CASSSNKLGQDSNEAFF
TRBJ2-6 - TRBV29-1 TRBD1 TGCAGCGCCACAGGGGGTGGCGGGGCCAACGTCCTGACTTTC CSATGGGGANVLTF
TRBJ2-1 - TRBV12-5 - TGTGCTAGTGGTTTGACGAGCGGAGTCTCCTACAATGAGCAGTTCTTC CASGLTSGVSYNEQFF